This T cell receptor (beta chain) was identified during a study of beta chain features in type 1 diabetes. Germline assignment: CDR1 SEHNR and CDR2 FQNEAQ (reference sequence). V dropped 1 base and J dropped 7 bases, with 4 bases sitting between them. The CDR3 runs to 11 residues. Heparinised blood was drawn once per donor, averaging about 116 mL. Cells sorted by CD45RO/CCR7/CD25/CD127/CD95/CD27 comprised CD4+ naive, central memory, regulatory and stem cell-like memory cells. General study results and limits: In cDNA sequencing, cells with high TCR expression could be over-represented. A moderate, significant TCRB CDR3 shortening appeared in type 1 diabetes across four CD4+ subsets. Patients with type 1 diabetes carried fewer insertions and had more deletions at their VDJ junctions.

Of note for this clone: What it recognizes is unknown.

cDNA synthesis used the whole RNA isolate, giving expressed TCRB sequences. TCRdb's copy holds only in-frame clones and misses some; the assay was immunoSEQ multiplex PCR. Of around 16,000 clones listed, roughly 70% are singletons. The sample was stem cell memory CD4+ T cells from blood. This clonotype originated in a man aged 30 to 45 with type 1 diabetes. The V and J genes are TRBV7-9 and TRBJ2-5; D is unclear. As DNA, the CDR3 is TGTGCCAGCAGCTTAGGCGGGACCCAGTACTTC. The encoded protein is CASSLGGTQYF.